This T cell receptor (beta chain) was sequenced in a study of Graves' ophthalmopathy and Graves' hyperthyroidism. Aged 18 to 65, the patients with hyperthyroidism had under 2 months' duration and were newly diagnosed. Serum thyroxine and TRAb, along with clinical symptoms, thyroid ultrasound and orbital computed tomography, were what diagnosis relied on. The CDR3 loop spans 14 amino acids. The V and J ends lost 5 bases and 4 bases respectively, with 14 bases between them. Per germline, CDR1 SEHNR and CDR2 FQNEAQ (reference sequence). RNA served as the template for amplifying TCR beta CDR3 regions. In the first round, RT-PCR was carried out with HTBI primers, and a multiplex PCR formed the second round. TCRdb ran MiXCR on the multiplex PCR reads and lists one entry per CDR3 protein. The sample has about 550,000 distinct CDR3 sequences, under 45% seen once; the top ten hold roughly 4.5%. Whole-study results and caveats: For predicting ophthalmopathy progression, the model had almost 71% sensitivity and approximately 77% specificity.

This clonotype was detected many times. Its antigen is undetermined. The sample comprised peripheral blood or thyroid tissue (not recorded which). This chain joins TRBV7-9 and TRBJ1-1; D not resolved. The TCR sequence derives from an adult man with Graves' hyperthyroidism. The CDR3 is CASSHGPKGTEAFF. CDR3 sequence (DNA): TGTGCCAGCAGCCACGGACCGAAAGGCACTGAAGCTTTCTTT.